This T cell receptor (beta chain) was identified during a study of T cells in Graves' hyperthyroidism and ophthalmopathy. Study findings and constraints: A 13 V-J model separated ophthalmopathy from stable hyperthyroidism.

This clonotype was detected many times. Its target is not known. CDR3 length equals 17 residues. CDR1 and CDR2 from the germline V gene are MDHEN and SYDVKM. Trimming removed 5 bases from V and 0 bases from J, with 17 bases in between. Researchers amplified the TCR beta CDR3 regions from RNA transcripts. TCR CDR3 underwent first-round RT-PCR with the HTBI primer set. A single record per CDR3 protein comes from TCRdb applying MiXCR to the multiplex PCR reads. The repertoire has hundreds of thousands of distinct CDR3 sequences, roughly 20% of them found once; the top ten carry under 35%. V is TRBV28 and J is TRBJ1-5; D gene ambiguous. This TCR was sampled from a man younger than 40 with Graves' ophthalmopathy. Sequencing was performed on blood. As DNA, the CDR3 is TGTGCCAGCAGTCGAATATTGACGGAGAATAGCAATCAGCCCCAGCATTTT. This codes for CASSRILTENSNQPQHF. Full variable domain (remainder filled in from reference TRBV28 and TRBJ1-5): DVKVTQSSRYLVKRTGEKVFLECVQDMDHENMFWYRQDPGLGLRLIYFSYDVKMKEKGDIPEGYSVSREKKERFSLILESASTNQTSMYLCASSRILTENSNQPQHFGDGTRLSIL.